Presented here are 11 T cell receptor beta chains from one specimen sequenced in a study of response to subunit inactivated influenza vaccine. TCRdb reanalysed the RT-PCR reads using MiXCR and keeps one entry per CDR3 protein. The sample has 150,000 to 200,000 distinct CDR3 sequences, roughly 11% seen once; the top ten hold roughly an eighth. The material sequenced was non-naive T cells sorted from PBMCs, taken more than 35 days after vaccination. The receptors were sampled from a man between 45 and 60 years old who received an inactivated influenza vaccine.

This clonotype was seen only a few times. V usage is TRBV12-3 or TRBV12-4 and J usage is TRBJ1-4, with D possibly being TRBD1 (5 bases). The CDR3 runs 13 residues. V was trimmed by 6 bases and J by 7 bases, leaving 12 bases between them. The CDR3 DNA reads TGTGCCAGCAGGCAGGTTGGGGGTGAAAAACTGTTTTTT. It codes for CASRQVGGEKLFF.

This rearrangement joins TRBV5-1 to TRBJ1-1; D is unclear. CDR3 length equals 15 residues. The germline CDR1 and CDR2 sequences are SGHRS and YFSETQ. The V and J ends lost 0 bases and 3 bases respectively, with 12 bases between them. The CDR3 loop is CASSLDGRGYTEAFF. For the CDR3, the DNA is TGCGCCAGCAGCTTGGACGGCAGAGGGTACACTGAAGCTTTCTTT.

This clonotype has at least ten counts. V and J are TRBV7-2 and TRBJ2-7; 8 bases are a match to TRBD2. The CDR3 runs to 16 residues. V dropped 0 bases and J dropped 2; count of bases not matched to a gene: 6. CDR1 is SGHTA and CDR2 is FQGNSA in the germline V gene. CDR3 protein: CASSLAVGAGAYEQYF. DNA for the CDR3: TGTGCCAGCAGCTTAGCTGTCGGAGCGGGAGCCTACGAGCAGTACTTC.

The chain employs TRBV28 and TRBJ2-7; TRBD2 is a possible D gene (6 bases). From germline, CDR1 is MDHEN and CDR2 SYDVKM. This CDR3 is built from 16 residues. The V gene lost 6 bases and the J gene lost 0 bases, with 18 bases spanning the gap. The CDR3, as DNA: TGTGCCAGCAGCCCTATAAGACTAGAGGGCTCCTACGAGCAGTACTTC. Encoded protein: CASSPIRLEGSYEQYF.

The chain has TRBV28 and TRBJ2-1, with a weak D call TRBD2 (6 bases). V gave up 5 bases and J gave up 7 bases, with 18 bases separating them. CDR1 and CDR2 (germline): MDHEN, SYDVKM. This CDR3 contains 15 residues. In DNA, the CDR3 is TGTGCCAGCAGTCGCGAGGGAGGATCTTGGAATGAGCAGTTCTTC. This codes for CASSREGGSWNEQFF.

There are a few counts of this clonotype. The rearrangement links TRBV27 to TRBJ1-1; no clear D gene. The CDR3 totals 14 residues. Germline V gene lookup returns CDR1 MNHEY and CDR2 SMNVEV (reference sequence). The V end lost 5 bases, the J end lost 0 bases, and 10 bases lay between the germline ends. The DNA for the CDR3 is TGTGCCAGCAGTACTCAGGAATTGAACACTGAAGCTTTCTTT. Translated, it gives CASSTQELNTEAFF.

The V gene is TRBV4-2, the J gene TRBJ2-1; D not resolved. CDR3 size: 16 residues. Trimming left V 1 base short and J 4 bases short, with 14 bases between. The germline V gene encodes CDR1 LGHNA and CDR2 YNFKEQ. The CDR3 sequence: CASSQVYAAKYNEQFF. The CDR3 DNA reads as TGTGCCAGCAGCCAAGTTTATGCGGCAAAGTACAATGAGCAGTTCTTC.

This sequence joins TRBV18 and TRBJ2-1, with 7 bases matching TRBD2. The junction had 5 bases not matched to a gene; V was cut back by 1 base and J by 5 bases. Germline CDR1 KGHSH, CDR2 LQKENI. The CDR3 has 15 amino acids. In nucleotides, the CDR3 is TGTGCCAGCTCACCACGGCGCGGGGGAAACAATGAGCAGTTCTTC. Its translation is CASSPRRGGNNEQFF.

This clonotype was detected a few times. V gene TRBV5-1 combines with J gene TRBJ1-6; possibly TRBD1 for D (5 bases). Trimming cost V 1 base and J 8 bases, with 13 bases left between them. Germline lookup yields CDR1 SGHRS and CDR2 YFSETQ. The CDR3 has 15 amino acids. CDR3: CASSLKGQGDSPLHF. CDR3 sequence (DNA): TGCGCCAGCAGCTTGAAAGGGCAGGGCGATTCACCCCTCCACTTT.

This clonotype was seen a few times. The chain is built from TRBV4-2 and TRBJ2-5, with 11 bases lining up with TRBD2. Germline CDR1 and CDR2: LGHNA and YNFKEQ. CDR3 length: 17 residues. V shed 1 base and J 5 bases; nucleotides not matched to a gene: 9. CDR3 residues: CASSQGVSGRAGETQYF. The CDR3 coding sequence is TGTGCCAGCAGCCAAGGGGTTAGCGGGAGGGCCGGGGAGACCCAGTACTTC.

The sample holds a few counts of this clonotype. A read error may explain this, as a much larger clone is one base away. The V call is TRBV12-3 or TRBV12-4, the J call TRBJ1-2; D is unclear. The CDR3 loop spans 11 amino acids. CDR3 coding DNA: TGTGCCAGCAGTCAGGACTATGGCTACATCTTC. It yields the protein CASSQDYGYIF.